These T cell receptor beta chains were read from a single sample in a study of blood T cell repertoires in COVID-19. The table came from immunoSEQ multiplex PCR; TCRdb's copy has only in-frame clones and leaves some out. The sample lists some 73,000 clones; 65% to 85% were seen once. The specimen was peripheral blood. These receptors were collected from a human donor in a cohort sampled during active COVID-19. Each CDR3 is given with its conserved first and last residue. The D gene is left open where the match is weak. Clone size is given for some rows only: seen once, a few or many times, or a class if the clone is expanded.

>TRBD1|TRBV11-3|TRBJ1-2|-
CASSARQGNYGYTF
TGTGCCAGCAGCGCCCGACAGGGAAACTATGGCTACACCTTC
>-|TRBV7-6|TRBJ1-1|-
CASSFLRLNTEAFF
TGTGCCAGCAGCTTTCTCAGATTGAACACTGAAGCTTTCTTT
>-|TRBV11-3|TRBJ2-1|-
CASGDTTGRDYNEQFF
TGTGCCAGCGGGGACACTACGGGACGGGATTACAATGAGCAGTTCTTC
>-|TRBV19|TRBJ1-1|-
CASSTHGFAEAFF
TGTGCCAGTAGTACGCACGGTTTCGCTGAAGCTTTCTTT
>TRBD1|TRBV2|TRBJ2-3|-
CASSDPRGRTDTQYF
TGTGCCAGCAGTGACCCCAGGGGGCGCACAGATACGCAGTATTTT
>-|TRBV3-1/TRBV3-2|TRBJ1-5|-
CASSQDGRAYQPQHF
TGTGCCAGCAGCCAAGACGGCAGGGCCTATCAGCCCCAGCATTTT
>TRBD2|TRBV10-3|TRBJ2-6|-
CATRTSGRSGANVLTF
TGTGCCACCCGGACTAGCGGGCGCTCTGGGGCCAACGTCCTGACTTTC
>TRBD1|TRBV6-5|TRBJ1-2|-
CASSPGTGPYGYTF
TGTGCCAGCAGTCCCGGGACAGGACCCTATGGCTACACCTTC
>TRBD2|TRBV10-3|TRBJ2-3|-
CAISEFGGGIAGHRDTQYF
TGTGCCATCAGTGAGTTTGGGGGTGGTATAGCGGGGCATCGAGATACGCAGTATTTT
>TRBD2|TRBV9|TRBJ2-7|-
CASSVDGTSGNYEQYF
TGTGCCAGCAGCGTAGATGGGACTAGCGGGAATTACGAGCAGTACTTC
>TRBD2|TRBV5-1|TRBJ2-2|-
CASSPWSRGGATGELFF
TGCGCCAGCAGCCCTTGGTCTCGCGGGGGAGCCACCGGGGAGCTGTTTTTT
>-|TRBV5-1|TRBJ2-3|-
CASRAGMTDTQYF
TGCGCCAGCAGAGCAGGGATGACAGATACGCAGTATTTT
>TRBD2|TRBV11-2|TRBJ2-7|-
CASSFGTTYEQYF
TGTGCCAGCAGCTTTGGGACTACCTACGAGCAGTACTTC
>-|TRBV6-5|TRBJ1-2|few
CASSRGGAGYTF
TGTGCCAGCAGCCGCGGAGGGGCTGGCTACACCTTC
>-|TRBV27|TRBJ1-5|-
CASSLQGADGNQPQHF
TGTGCCAGCAGTTTACAAGGGGCGGACGGCAATCAGCCCCAGCATTTT
>TRBD1|TRBV12-3/TRBV12-4|TRBJ1-2|-
CASRLGQGYGYTF
TGTGCCAGCAGGCTGGGACAGGGCTATGGCTACACCTTC
>-|TRBV28|TRBJ1-2|-
CASSLKWGGSYGYTF
TGTGCCAGCAGTTTGAAGTGGGGGGGCTCCTATGGCTACACCTTC
>-|TRBV12-5|TRBJ1-6|-
CASGLGRGDSPLHF
TGTGCTAGTGGCCTTGGACGGGGGGATTCACCCCTCCACTTT
>TRBD1|TRBV5-4|TRBJ2-3|-
CASRVVGQASLSTDTQYF
TGTGCCAGCAGGGTGGTGGGACAGGCTTCTTTAAGCACAGATACGCAGTATTTT
>TRBD1|TRBV2|TRBJ1-6|once
CASRGGQGHNSPLHF
TGTGCCAGCAGGGGGGGACAGGGCCATAATTCACCCCTCCACTTT
>-|TRBV7-2|TRBJ2-3|-
CASSFNSGAGQADTQYF
TGTGCCAGCAGCTTCAACTCCGGGGCGGGGCAAGCAGATACGCAGTATTTT
>TRBD1|TRBV6-2/TRBV6-3|TRBJ1-5|-
CASSWDSRYQPQHF
TGTGCCAGCAGTTGGGACAGCAGGTATCAGCCCCAGCATTTT
>-|TRBV4-2|TRBJ1-1|-
CASSSFAGTLNTEAFF
TGTGCCAGCTCCTCTTTCGCAGGGACACTTAACACTGAAGCTTTCTTT
>TRBD1|TRBV6-2/TRBV6-3|TRBJ2-7|-
CASSGDRRGTYEQYF
TGTGCCAGCAGTGGGGACAGGAGGGGGACCTACGAGCAGTACTTC
>TRBD1|TRBV5-1|TRBJ1-2|-
CASSNGQGFVYGYTF
TGCGCCAGCAGCAACGGACAGGGCTTTGTCTATGGCTACACCTTC
>-|TRBV10-2|TRBJ1-4|-
CASSEDRGGNEKLFF
TGCGCCAGCAGTGAAGATCGGGGGGGGAATGAAAAACTGTTTTTT